This TCR beta chain was identified in a study of T cell repertoires in cytomegalovirus infection. MiXCR, applied by TCRdb to the reads, yields one record per CDR3 protein. This repertoire shows approximately 500,000 distinct CDR3 sequences, 15% to 20% found once; its top ten account for roughly a quarter. This CDR3 spans 14 amino acids. V was trimmed by 8 bases and J by 1 base, leaving 9 bases between them. In germline, CDR1 is SGHVS, CDR2 FNYEAQ. The sequenced sample was CD8+ T cells from PBMCs. This clonotype was obtained from a human donor in good health (CMV status not recorded). Some clones in this sample may be carry-over from other donors' samples. V usage is TRBV7-6 and J usage is TRBJ1-6; a possible D gene is TRBD1 (5 bases). Here the CDR3 reads CASRGVSYNSPLHF. The DNA of the CDR3 is TGTGCCAGCCGGGGGGTATCCTATAATTCACCCCTCCACTTT.